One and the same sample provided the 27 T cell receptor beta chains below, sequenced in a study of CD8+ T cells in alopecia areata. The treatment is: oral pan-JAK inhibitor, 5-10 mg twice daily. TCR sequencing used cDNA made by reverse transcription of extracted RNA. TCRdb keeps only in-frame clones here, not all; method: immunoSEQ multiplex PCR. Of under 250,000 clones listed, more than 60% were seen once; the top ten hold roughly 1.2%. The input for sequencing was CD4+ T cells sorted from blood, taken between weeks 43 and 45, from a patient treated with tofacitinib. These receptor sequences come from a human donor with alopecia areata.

Here the CDR3 DNA reads TGCGCCAGCAGACACGCCGGTGGTATCTACAATGAGCAGTTCTTC. The encoded protein is CASRHAGGIYNEQFF. The chain employs TRBV4-1 and TRBJ2-1; D is ambiguous. The ends were cut back, 6 bases at V and 3 bases at J, with 15 bases in the middle. The CDR3 is 15 amino acids. From germline, CDR1 is MGHRA and CDR2 YSYEKL.

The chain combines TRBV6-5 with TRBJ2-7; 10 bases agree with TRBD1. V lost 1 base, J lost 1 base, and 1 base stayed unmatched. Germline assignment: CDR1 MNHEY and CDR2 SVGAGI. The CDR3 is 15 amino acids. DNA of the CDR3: TGTGCCAGCAGTTACTGGACAGGGGGATCCTACGAGCAGTACTTC. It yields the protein CASSYWTGGSYEQYF.

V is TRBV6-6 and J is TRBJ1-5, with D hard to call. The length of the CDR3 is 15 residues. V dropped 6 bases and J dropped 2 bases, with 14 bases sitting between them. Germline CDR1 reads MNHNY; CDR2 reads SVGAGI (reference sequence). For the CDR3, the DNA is TGTGCCAGCAGCTCCGGAGAAAGTGGCAATCAGCCCCAGCATTTT. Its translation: CASSSGESGNQPQHF.

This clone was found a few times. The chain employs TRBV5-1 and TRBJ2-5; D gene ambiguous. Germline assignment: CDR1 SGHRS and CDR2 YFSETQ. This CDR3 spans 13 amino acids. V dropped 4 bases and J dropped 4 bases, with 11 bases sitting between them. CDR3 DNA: TGCGCCAGCAGCCCGATCATCGGAGAGACCCAGTACTTC. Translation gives CASSPIIGETQYF.

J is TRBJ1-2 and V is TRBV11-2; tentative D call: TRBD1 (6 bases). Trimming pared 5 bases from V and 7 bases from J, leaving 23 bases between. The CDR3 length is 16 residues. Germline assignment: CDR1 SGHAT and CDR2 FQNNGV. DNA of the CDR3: TGTGCCAGCAGCCCCAGTGTGACGGGGGGGCATAGTGGCTACACCTTC. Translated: CASSPSVTGGHSGYTF.

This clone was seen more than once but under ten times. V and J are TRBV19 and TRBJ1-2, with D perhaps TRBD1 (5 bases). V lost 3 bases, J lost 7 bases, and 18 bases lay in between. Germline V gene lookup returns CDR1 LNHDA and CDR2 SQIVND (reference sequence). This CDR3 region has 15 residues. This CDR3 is CASSISGVGTGGYTF. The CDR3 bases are TGTGCCAGTAGTATCTCGGGAGTCGGGACGGGTGGCTACACCTTC.

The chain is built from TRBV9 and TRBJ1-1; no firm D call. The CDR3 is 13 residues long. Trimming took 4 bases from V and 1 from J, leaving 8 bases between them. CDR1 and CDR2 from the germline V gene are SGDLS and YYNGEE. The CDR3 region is CASSPHGNTEAFF. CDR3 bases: TGTGCCAGCAGCCCCCATGGGAACACTGAAGCTTTCTTT.

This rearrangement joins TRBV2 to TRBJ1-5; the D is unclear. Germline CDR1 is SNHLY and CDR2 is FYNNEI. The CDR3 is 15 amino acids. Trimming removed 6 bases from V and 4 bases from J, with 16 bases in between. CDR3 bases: TGTGCCAGCAGCTTAGATGGAAGTCCTAATCAGCCCCAGCATTTT. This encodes CASSLDGSPNQPQHF. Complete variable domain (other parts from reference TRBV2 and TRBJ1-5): EPEVTQTPSHQVTQMGQEVILRCVPISNHLYFYWYRQILGQKVEFLVSFYNNEISEKSEIFDDQFSVERPDGSNFTLKIRSTKLEDSAMYFCASSLDGSPNQPQHFGDGTRLSIL.

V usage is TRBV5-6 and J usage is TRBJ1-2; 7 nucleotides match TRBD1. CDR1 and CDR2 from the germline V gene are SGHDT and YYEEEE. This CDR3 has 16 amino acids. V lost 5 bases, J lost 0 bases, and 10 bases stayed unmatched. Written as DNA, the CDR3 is TGTGCCAGCAGACCCGGGACAGACGATACTAACTATGGCTACACCTTC. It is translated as CASRPGTDDTNYGYTF.

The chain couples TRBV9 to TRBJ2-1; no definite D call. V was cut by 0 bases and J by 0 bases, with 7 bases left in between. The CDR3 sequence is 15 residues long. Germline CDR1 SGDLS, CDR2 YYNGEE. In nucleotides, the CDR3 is TGTGCCAGCAGCGTAGGAAGGAGCTCCTACAATGAGCAGTTCTTC. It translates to CASSVGRSSYNEQFF.

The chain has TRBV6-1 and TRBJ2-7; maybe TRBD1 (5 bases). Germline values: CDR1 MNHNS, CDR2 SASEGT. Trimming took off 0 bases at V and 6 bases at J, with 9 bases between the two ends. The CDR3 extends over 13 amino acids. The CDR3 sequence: CASSEARAGEQYF. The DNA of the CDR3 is TGTGCCAGCAGTGAAGCCAGGGCAGGCGAGCAGTACTTC.

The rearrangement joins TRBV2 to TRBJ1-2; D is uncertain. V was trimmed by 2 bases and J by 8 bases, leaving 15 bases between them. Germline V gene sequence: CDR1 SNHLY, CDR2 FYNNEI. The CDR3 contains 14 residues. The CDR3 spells CASSETKAPRGYTF. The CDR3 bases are TGTGCCAGCAGTGAAACGAAGGCACCTCGAGGCTACACCTTC. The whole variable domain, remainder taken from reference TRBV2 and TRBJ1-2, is EPEVTQTPSHQVTQMGQEVILRCVPISNHLYFYWYRQILGQKVEFLVSFYNNEISEKSEIFDDQFSVERPDGSNFTLKIRSTKLEDSAMYFCASSETKAPRGYTFGSGTRLTVV.

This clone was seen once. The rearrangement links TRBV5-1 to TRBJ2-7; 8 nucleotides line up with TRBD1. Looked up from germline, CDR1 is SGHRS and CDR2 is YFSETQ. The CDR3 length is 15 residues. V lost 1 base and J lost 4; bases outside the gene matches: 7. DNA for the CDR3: TGCGCCAGCAGCTTGCAGGGGGCATTCAAATACGAGCAGTACTTC. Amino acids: CASSLQGAFKYEQYF.

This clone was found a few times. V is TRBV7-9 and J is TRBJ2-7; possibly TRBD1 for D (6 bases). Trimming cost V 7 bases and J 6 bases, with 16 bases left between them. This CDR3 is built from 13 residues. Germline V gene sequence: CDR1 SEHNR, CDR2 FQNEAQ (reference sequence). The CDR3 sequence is CASTSQGFGEQYF. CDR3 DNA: TGTGCCAGCACATCACAGGGTTTCGGCGAGCAGTACTTC.

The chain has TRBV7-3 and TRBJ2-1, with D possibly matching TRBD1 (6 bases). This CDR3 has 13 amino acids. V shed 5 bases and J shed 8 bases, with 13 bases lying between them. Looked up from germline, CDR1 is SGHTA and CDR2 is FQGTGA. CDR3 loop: CASSLQGTDEQFF. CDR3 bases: TGTGCCAGCAGCCTACAGGGTACGGATGAGCAGTTCTTC.

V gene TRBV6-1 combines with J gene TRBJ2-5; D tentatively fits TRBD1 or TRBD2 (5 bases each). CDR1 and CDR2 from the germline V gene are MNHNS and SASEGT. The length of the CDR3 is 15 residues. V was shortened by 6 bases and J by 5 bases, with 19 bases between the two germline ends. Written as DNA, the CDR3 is TGTGCCAGCAGCATAATGGTGGGGGACGGTGAGACCCAGTACTTC. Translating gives CASSIMVGDGETQYF.

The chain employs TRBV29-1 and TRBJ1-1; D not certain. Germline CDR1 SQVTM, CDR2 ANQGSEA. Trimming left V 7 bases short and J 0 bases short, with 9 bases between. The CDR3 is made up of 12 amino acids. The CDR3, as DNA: TGCAGCGCCAGAATCCTGAACACTGAAGCTTTCTTT. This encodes CSARILNTEAFF.

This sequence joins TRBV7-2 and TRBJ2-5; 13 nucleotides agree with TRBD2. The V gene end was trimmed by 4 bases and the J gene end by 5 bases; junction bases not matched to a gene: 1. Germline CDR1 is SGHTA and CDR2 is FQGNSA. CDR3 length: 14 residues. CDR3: CASSSGLAGETQYF. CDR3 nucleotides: TGTGCCAGCAGCTCGGGACTAGCGGGGGAGACCCAGTACTTC.

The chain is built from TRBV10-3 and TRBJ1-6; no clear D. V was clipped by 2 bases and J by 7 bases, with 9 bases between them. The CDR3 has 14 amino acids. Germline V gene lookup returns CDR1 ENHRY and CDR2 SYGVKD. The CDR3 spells CAISELQSNSPLHF. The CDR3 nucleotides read TGTGCCATCAGTGAGCTTCAGTCCAATTCACCCCTCCACTTT.

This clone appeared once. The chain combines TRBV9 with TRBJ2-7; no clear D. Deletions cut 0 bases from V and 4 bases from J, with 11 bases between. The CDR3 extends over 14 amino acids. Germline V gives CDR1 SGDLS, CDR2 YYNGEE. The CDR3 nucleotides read TGTGCCAGCAGCGTAGATCTGGGGTCTTACGAGCAGTACTTC. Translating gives CASSVDLGSYEQYF.

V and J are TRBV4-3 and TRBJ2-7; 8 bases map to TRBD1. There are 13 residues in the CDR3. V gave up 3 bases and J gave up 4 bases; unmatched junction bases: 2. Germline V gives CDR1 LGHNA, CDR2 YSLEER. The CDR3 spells CASSHGQGYEQYF. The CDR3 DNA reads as TGCGCCAGCAGCCATGGACAGGGTTACGAGCAGTACTTC.

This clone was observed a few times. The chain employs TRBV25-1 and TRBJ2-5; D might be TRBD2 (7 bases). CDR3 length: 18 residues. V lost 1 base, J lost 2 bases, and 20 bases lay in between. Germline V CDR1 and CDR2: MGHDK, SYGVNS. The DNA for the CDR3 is TGTGCCAGCAGTGAATTCGGTGTGGGGGGGGCGTTTCAAGAGACCCAGTACTTC. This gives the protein CASSEFGVGGAFQETQYF.

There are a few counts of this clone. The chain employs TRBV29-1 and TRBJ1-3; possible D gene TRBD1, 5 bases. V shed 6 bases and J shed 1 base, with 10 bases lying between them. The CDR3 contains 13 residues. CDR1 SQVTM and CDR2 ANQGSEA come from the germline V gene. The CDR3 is CSVQGASGNTIYF. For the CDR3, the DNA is TGCAGCGTCCAGGGTGCGTCTGGAAACACCATATATTTT.

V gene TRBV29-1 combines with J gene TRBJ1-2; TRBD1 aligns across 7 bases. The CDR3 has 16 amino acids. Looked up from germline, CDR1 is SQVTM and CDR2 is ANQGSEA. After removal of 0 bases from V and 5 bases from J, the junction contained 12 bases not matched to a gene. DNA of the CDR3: TGCAGCGTTGAAGATCTTGAGTGGACAGGACATTATGGCTACACCTTC. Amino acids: CSVEDLEWTGHYGYTF.

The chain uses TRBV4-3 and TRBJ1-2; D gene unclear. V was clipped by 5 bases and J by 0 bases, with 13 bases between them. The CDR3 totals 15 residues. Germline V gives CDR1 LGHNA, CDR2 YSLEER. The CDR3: CASSSQTGANYGYTF. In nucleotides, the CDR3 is TGCGCCAGCAGCTCGCAGACCGGTGCTAACTATGGCTACACCTTC.

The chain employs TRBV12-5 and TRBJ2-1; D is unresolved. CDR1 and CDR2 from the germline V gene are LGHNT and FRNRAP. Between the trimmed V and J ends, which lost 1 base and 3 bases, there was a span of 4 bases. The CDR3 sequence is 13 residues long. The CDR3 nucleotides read TGTGCTAGTGGTTTGGCTTACTACAATGAGCAGTTCTTC. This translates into CASGLAYYNEQFF.

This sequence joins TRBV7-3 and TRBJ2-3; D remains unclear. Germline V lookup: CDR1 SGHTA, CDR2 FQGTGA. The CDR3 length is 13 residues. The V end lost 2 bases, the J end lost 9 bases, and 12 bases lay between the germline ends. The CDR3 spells CASSLGMVGTQYF. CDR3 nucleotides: TGTGCCAGCAGCTTAGGAATGGTTGGGACGCAGTATTTT.